A selection of T cell receptor beta chains follows, all from one sample in a study of blood T cell repertoires in COVID-19. The data were produced by immunoSEQ multiplex PCR, yet TCRdb's version contains in-frame clones alone and is incomplete. The repertoire holds 35,000 to 45,000 clones, with around 90% as singletons. The sequencing input was peripheral blood. The receptors here all came from a man aged 50 to 59 with active COVID-19. Each CDR3 is given without its conserved first and last residue.

len,v_gene,j_gene,CDR3aa
11,TRBV2,TRBJ2-3,ASTSPPSVTQY
13,TRBV5-4,TRBJ2-5,ASSNGQAAEETQY
12,TRBV18,TRBJ2-7,ASSRDRNSYEQY
12,TRBV24-1,TRBJ2-3,ATSDFSTTDTQY
14,TRBV5-1,TRBJ1-3,ASTTGTRGRGNTIY
13,TRBV19,TRBJ2-1,ASAGLWSSYNEQF
12,TRBV5-1,TRBJ2-7,ASSLVSGSYEQY
11,TRBV12-3/TRBV12-4,TRBJ1-3,ASRSERGNTIY
13,TRBV5-5,TRBJ1-2,ASSLYRGSNYGYT
12,TRBV5-6,TRBJ1-2,ASSPGVRSYGYT
15,TRBV14,TRBJ2-4,ASSQARRTRAQDIQY
17,TRBV24-1,TRBJ2-2,ATSDPATGAEANTGELF
13,TRBV6-5,TRBJ2-5,ASSYSFERQETQY
13,TRBV27,TRBJ1-1,ASSSSGAGNTEAF
13,TRBV5-5,TRBJ2-7,ASSARGGDSYEQY
12,TRBV18,TRBJ2-5,ASSPTSGQETQY
10,TRBV6-5,TRBJ1-6,AAGQSNSPLH
11,TRBV11-2,TRBJ2-7,ASSQGQGREQY
12,TRBV5-5,TRBJ1-2,ASSLPGTNYGYT
14,TRBV2,TRBJ1-6,ASRPLGALGNSPLH
12,TRBV5-1,TRBJ1-2,ASSFGETNYGYT
13,TRBV6-5,TRBJ2-2,ASSYAQGVTGELF
11,TRBV12-3/TRBV12-4,TRBJ2-7,ASSFRISYEQY
12,TRBV5-1,TRBJ2-7,ASSFRQNNYEQY
14,TRBV5-4,TRBJ1-1,ASSLRQGARSTEAF
10,TRBV5-5,TRBJ2-2,ASSVDRDRVF
12,TRBV6-2/TRBV6-3,TRBJ1-1,ASSYSQENTEAF
10,TRBV19,TRBJ1-6,ASSSTDSPLH
8,TRBV29-1,TRBJ1-1,SARGTEAF
13,TRBV11-2,TRBJ1-2,ASSRTDGTAYGYT
16,TRBV18,TRBJ1-3,ASSPVLTGMVPGNTIY
13,TRBV6-5,TRBJ2-7,ASRKKGASYDAQY
15,TRBV5-6,TRBJ1-2,ASSLSGTGVGVDGYT
13,TRBV7-8,TRBJ2-1,ASSLRDRSYNEQF
11,TRBV27,TRBJ1-1,ASSSWPGTRAF
9,TRBV20-1,TRBJ2-7,SVTGRDEQY
10,TRBV29-1,TRBJ2-7,SVRTGGAEQY
11,TRBV6-6,TRBJ1-1,ASSYSPGTEAF
12,TRBV9,TRBJ1-6,ATAKRASNSPLH
11,TRBV30,TRBJ1-5,AWSYSSNQPQH
11,TRBV12-3/TRBV12-4,TRBJ2-2,ASTTYPNGELF
11,TRBV28,TRBJ1-2,ASRWGGDYGYT
10,TRBV3-1/TRBV3-2,TRBJ1-2,ASSQTGDGYT
14,TRBV7-8,TRBJ1-1,ASSRPGTGTYTEAF
8,TRBV30,TRBJ1-2,AWSPAAYT
12,TRBV5-6,TRBJ1-1,ASSLYGGNTEAF
13,TRBV11-2,TRBJ2-5,ASSSSGYLGETQY
12,TRBV3-1/TRBV3-2,TRBJ2-1,ASSPARGGVEQF